The rows below give T cell receptor beta chains drawn from one sample of a study of blood T cell repertoires in COVID-19. The table came from immunoSEQ multiplex PCR; TCRdb's copy has only in-frame clones and leaves some out. The repertoire holds around 62,000 clones, with approximately 90% as singletons. The sequencing sample was made of peripheral blood. The receptors here all came from a man between 60 and 75 years old with acute or convalescent COVID-19. Each CDR3 is given with its conserved first and last residue.

V,J,CDR3
TRBV7-6,TRBJ2-1,CASSLFSGRGVVYNEQFF
TRBV6-2/TRBV6-3,TRBJ2-1,CASSYGGQGPYNEQFF
TRBV27,TRBJ2-1,CASSLRLAGNNEQFF
TRBV28,TRBJ2-2,CASSFNSGRAGELFF
TRBV21-1,TRBJ1-2,CASSKGGDGSVGYTF
TRBV19,TRBJ1-4,CASSIVRTNEKLFF
TRBV5-1,TRBJ2-1,CASSFLRGLRNNEQFF
TRBV7-9,TRBJ1-4,CASSLLPGVGGSEKLFF
TRBV5-1,TRBJ2-5,CASSAGTQETQYF
TRBV6-5,TRBJ1-2,CASNRADYGYTF
TRBV28,TRBJ1-6,CASSVQGRNSPLHF
TRBV7-9,TRBJ1-4,CASSLANSRAGEKLFF
TRBV7-2,TRBJ2-2,CASSFDVVAGELFF
TRBV2,TRBJ2-7,CASSVGGPNEQYF
TRBV12-3/TRBV12-4,TRBJ1-1,CASSSVLLPEAFF
TRBV20-1,TRBJ1-5,CSASRGNQPQHF
TRBV28,TRBJ2-1,CASSNGRRRAIGNEQFF
TRBV3-1/TRBV3-2,TRBJ1-1,CASSPTARGNTEAFF
TRBV4-2,TRBJ2-1,CASSQQLAGGLNEQFF
TRBV7-9,TRBJ2-5,CASSLKSLTGGETQYF
TRBV30,TRBJ1-4,CAWKDPGTGIRLGEKLFF
TRBV10-3,TRBJ1-2,CAISETGHTDTGYTF
TRBV6-5,TRBJ1-2,CASSPQGNYGYTF
TRBV5-6,TRBJ2-3,CASSLGASGSTDTQYF
TRBV7-2,TRBJ1-1,CASSSGAGAVNTEAFF
TRBV28,TRBJ1-2,CASSPNLGTGQKYGYTF
TRBV5-6,TRBJ1-3,CASSYYDRAGNTIYF
TRBV6-1,TRBJ1-5,CASSEGRQGLGQPQHF
TRBV5-4,TRBJ2-5,CASSLLGAQETQYF
TRBV28,TRBJ1-1,CASMTPMNTEAFF
TRBV15,TRBJ1-5,CATSSRDRGLSNQPQHF
TRBV28,TRBJ1-1,CASSSQTGGSSEAFF
TRBV2,TRBJ2-3,CASSPRGFGDTQYF
TRBV2,TRBJ2-2,CASSETWLAGVGTGELFF
TRBV4-2,TRBJ1-6,CASSQERVSPLHF
TRBV20-1,TRBJ1-1,CSASRAGTEAFF
TRBV7-2,TRBJ1-2,CASSLYQAYGYTF
TRBV9,TRBJ2-7,CASSDMDQRGLPYEQYF
TRBV24-1,TRBJ2-3,CATSDSTTRNTDTQYF
TRBV25-1,TRBJ1-2,CASSESFGYTF
TRBV6-5,TRBJ2-7,CASSETSGEQYF
TRBV27,TRBJ2-7,CASSRTGTLYEQYF
TRBV7-2,TRBJ2-3,CASSRSGRAGDTQYF
TRBV5-1,TRBJ2-3,CASSLEGRTGADTQYF
TRBV18,TRBJ2-7,CASSRGTADTEQYF
TRBV27,TRBJ2-3,CASKREGLTDTQYF
TRBV27,TRBJ2-7,CASSLSGGTGSPEQYF
TRBV4-3,TRBJ2-3,CASSQRLAGGAPDTQYF
TRBV7-9,TRBJ1-6,CASSSRGQGGSYNSPLHF
TRBV28,TRBJ1-5,CASSLAGGGQPQHF
TRBV13,TRBJ2-1,CASSDSLAGGPKNEQFF
TRBV7-2,TRBJ2-3,CASSQATSGIADTQYF
TRBV27,TRBJ2-7,CASSFDIGSYEQYF
TRBV11-2,TRBJ2-3,CASSPKGLGGTQYF
TRBV28,TRBJ2-3,CASSLGGTYTDTQYF